This T cell receptor beta chain was profiled in a study of CD8 T cells in Susac syndrome. RNA in amounts of roughly 0.5 to 1 ug was reverse transcribed with random hexamers. MiXCR was run by TCRdb on the immunoSEQ multiplex PCR reads, yielding one entry per CDR3 protein. The sample has 210,000 or so distinct CDR3 sequences, 94% seen once. The CDR3 is made up of 13 amino acids. Germline V gene data show CDR1 as SGHTA and CDR2 as FQGNSA. Trimming pared 4 bases from V and 9 bases from J, leaving 13 bases between. In blood CD8+ and CD4+ T cells, TCR beta underwent sequencing. The TCR sequence derives from a human donor with Susac syndrome. The sample consisted of CD4+ T cells from PBMCs. The chain combines TRBV7-2 with TRBJ1-3; the D is unclear. The DNA of the CDR3 is TGTGCCAGCAGCTCGCCGGTTGGGTCCACCATATATTTT. It specifies CASSSPVGSTIYF.